The following is a TCR beta chain sequence with its context. The sample originates from a study of blood T cell repertoires in COVID-19. Original handling: Estimates of nucleated cell counts were drawn from the amplification of reference gene primers. Assay: immunoSEQ multiplex PCR; the TCRdb copy retains only in-frame clones and omits some. V, J and clone size derive from that table, while D and trimming were established from the DNA sequence. In the table there are under 150,000 clones, 90% of which are singletons. Germline values: CDR1 KGHSH, CDR2 LQKENI. This CDR3 is built from 16 residues. Losses at the gene ends were 3 bases for V and 4 bases for J; bases not matched to a gene: 9.

The clonotype was recovered from a woman in her 50s with acute or convalescent COVID-19. Sequencing was done on a sample of peripheral blood. This rearrangement joins TRBV18 to TRBJ1-3; TRBD1 matches 7 bases. The CDR3 nucleotides read TGTGCCAGCTCACCGAACGGAGACAGGGCGGGAAACACCATATATTTT. It translates to CASSPNGDRAGNTIYF.